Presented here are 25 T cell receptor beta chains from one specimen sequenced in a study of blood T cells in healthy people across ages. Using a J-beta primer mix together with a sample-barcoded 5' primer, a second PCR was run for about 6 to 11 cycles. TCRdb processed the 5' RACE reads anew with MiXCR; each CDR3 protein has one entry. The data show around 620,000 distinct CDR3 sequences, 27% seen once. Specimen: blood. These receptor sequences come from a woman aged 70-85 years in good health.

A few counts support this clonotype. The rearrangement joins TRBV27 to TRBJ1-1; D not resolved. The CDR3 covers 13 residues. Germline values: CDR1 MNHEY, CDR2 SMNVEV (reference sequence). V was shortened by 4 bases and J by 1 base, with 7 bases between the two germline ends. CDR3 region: CASSSYGNTEAFF. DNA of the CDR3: TGTGCCAGCAGTTCGTATGGGAACACTGAAGCTTTCTTT.

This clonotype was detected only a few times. CDR3 sequence reads: CASSELAGRGDTQYF. The CDR3 DNA reads TGTGCCAGCAGTGAACTAGCGGGGCGAGGAGATACGCAGTATTTT. J is TRBJ2-3 and V is TRBV12-3 or TRBV12-4; 10 bases align to TRBD2. CDR3 length: 15 residues. The trim removed 5 bases at V and 5 bases at J, leaving 7 bases unmatched.

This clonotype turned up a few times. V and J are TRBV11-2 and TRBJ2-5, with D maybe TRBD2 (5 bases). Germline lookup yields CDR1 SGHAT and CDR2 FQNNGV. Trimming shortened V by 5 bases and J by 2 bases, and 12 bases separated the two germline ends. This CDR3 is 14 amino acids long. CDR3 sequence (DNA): TGTGCCAGCAGCCCGCGGGTAACTCAAGAGACCCAGTACTTC. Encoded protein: CASSPRVTQETQYF.

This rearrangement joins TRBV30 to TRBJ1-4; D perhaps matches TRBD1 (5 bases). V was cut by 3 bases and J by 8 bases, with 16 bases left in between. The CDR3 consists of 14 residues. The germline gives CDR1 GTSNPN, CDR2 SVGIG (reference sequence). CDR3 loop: CAWRWRAEGEKLFF. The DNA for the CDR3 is TGTGCCTGGAGGTGGCGCGCAGAGGGGGAAAAACTGTTTTTT.

CDR3 DNA: TGCAGTGCTAGGGACTATACTTCGGTTGGTGAGCAGTTCTTC. It translates to CSARDYTSVGEQFF. The rearrangement uses TRBV20-1 and TRBJ2-1, with D perhaps TRBD2 (6 bases). Germline V gene sequence: CDR1 DFQATT, CDR2 SNEGSKA (reference sequence). The CDR3 runs 14 residues. Trimming took 3 bases from V and 9 from J, leaving 18 bases between them.

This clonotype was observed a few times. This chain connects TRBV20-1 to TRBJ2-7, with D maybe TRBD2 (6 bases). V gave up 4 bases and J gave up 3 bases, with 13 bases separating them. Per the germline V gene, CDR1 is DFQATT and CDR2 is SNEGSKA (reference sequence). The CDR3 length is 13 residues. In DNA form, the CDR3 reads TGCAGTGCTACCCGCGGGGATTACTACGAGCAGTACTTC. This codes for CSATRGDYYEQYF.

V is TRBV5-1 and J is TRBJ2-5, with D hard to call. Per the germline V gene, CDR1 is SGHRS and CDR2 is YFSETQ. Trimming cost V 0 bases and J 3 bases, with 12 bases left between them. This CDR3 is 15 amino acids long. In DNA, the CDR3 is TGCGCCAGCAGCTTGGGACGGGCAGCCAAAGAGACCCAGTACTTC. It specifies CASSLGRAAKETQYF.

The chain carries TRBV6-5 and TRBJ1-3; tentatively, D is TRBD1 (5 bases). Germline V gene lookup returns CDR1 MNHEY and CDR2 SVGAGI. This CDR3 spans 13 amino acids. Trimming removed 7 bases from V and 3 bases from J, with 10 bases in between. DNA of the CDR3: TGTGCCAGCATGACGGGGGTTGGAAACACCATATATTTT. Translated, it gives CASMTGVGNTIYF.

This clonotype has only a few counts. CDR3 sequence: CASIWGRYTEAFF. The CDR3 region has the DNA TGTGCCAGCATATGGGGGCGGTACACTGAAGCTTTCTTT. The chain carries TRBV12-3 or TRBV12-4 and TRBJ1-1; a possible D gene is TRBD1 (6 bases). This CDR3 has 13 residues. Trimming removed 7 bases from V and 3 bases from J, with 12 bases in between.

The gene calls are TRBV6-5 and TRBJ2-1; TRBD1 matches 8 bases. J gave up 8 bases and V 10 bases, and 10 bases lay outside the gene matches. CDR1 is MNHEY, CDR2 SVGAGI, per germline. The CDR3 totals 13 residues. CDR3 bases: TGTGCCACCCACAGGGGGAAGACGGATGAGCAGTTCTTC. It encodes CATHRGKTDEQFF.

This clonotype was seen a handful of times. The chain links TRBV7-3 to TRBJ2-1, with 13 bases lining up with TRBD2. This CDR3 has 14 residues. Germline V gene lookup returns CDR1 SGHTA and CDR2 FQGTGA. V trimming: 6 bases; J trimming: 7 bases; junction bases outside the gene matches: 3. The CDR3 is CASRSGLAGNEQFF. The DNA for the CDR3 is TGTGCCAGCAGATCGGGACTAGCGGGAAATGAGCAGTTCTTC.

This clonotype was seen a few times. The CDR3 loop reads CASGRGDYGYTF. CDR3 DNA sequence: TGTGCCAGCGGTCGGGGGGACTATGGCTACACCTTC. The J gene is TRBJ1-2, the V gene TRBV2; perhaps TRBD1 as D (5 bases). Germline lookup yields CDR1 SNHLY and CDR2 FYNNEI. V was clipped by 8 bases and J by 3 bases, with 10 bases between them. The CDR3 spans 12 residues. The variable domain in full, with the rest retrieved from reference TRBV2 and TRBJ1-2, is EPEVTQTPSHQVTQMGQEVILRCVPISNHLYFYWYRQILGQKVEFLVSFYNNEISEKSEIFDDQFSVERPDGSNFTLKIRSTKLEDSAMYFCASGRGDYGYTFGSGTRLTVV.

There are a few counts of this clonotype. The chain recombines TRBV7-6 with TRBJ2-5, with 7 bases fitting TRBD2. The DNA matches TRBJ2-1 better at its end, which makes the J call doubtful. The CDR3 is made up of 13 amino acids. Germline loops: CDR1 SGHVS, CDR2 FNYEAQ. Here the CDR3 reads CASSLDGRNEQFF. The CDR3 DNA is TGTGCCAGCAGCTTAGACGGGAGGAATGAGCAGTTCTTC.

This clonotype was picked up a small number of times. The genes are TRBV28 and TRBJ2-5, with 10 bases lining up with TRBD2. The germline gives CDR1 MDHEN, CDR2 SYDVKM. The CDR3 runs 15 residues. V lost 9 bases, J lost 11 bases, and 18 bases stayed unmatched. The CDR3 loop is CASRGRRTSGREQYF. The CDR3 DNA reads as TGTGCCAGTCGCGGGAGACGGACTAGCGGCAGGGAGCAGTACTTC.

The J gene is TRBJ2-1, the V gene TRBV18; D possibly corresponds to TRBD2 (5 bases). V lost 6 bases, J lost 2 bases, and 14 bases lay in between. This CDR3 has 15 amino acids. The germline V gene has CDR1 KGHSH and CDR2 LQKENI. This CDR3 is CASSLDSATYNEQFF. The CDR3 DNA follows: TGTGCCAGCTCTCTTGATAGCGCGACCTACAATGAGCAGTTCTTC.

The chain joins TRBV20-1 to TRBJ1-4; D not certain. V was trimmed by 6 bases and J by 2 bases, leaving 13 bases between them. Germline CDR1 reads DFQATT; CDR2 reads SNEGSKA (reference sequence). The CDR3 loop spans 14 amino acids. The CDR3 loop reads CSAHYGLTNEKLFF. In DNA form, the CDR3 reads TGCAGTGCACATTATGGGTTGACTAATGAAAAACTGTTTTTT.

The CDR3: CASSLDLGQPQHF. The CDR3 nucleotides are TGCGCCAGCAGCCTAGACCTAGGGCAGCCCCAGCATTTT. The chain joins TRBV4-3 to TRBJ1-5; D call uncertain. Germline assignment: CDR1 LGHNA and CDR2 YSLEER. The CDR3 is made up of 13 amino acids. The V gene lost 4 bases and the J gene lost 7 bases, with 11 bases spanning the gap.

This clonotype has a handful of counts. CDR3 residues: CASSQPLGGVRDEQFF. DNA for the CDR3: TGTGCCAGCAGCCAACCGCTCGGAGGGGTGAGGGATGAGCAGTTCTTC. The chain employs TRBV7-2 and TRBJ2-5; D perhaps matches TRBD2 (6 bases). The J call is uncertain, as TRBJ2-1 better fits the DNA end. The CDR3 loop spans 16 amino acids. The germline V gene has CDR1 SGHTA and CDR2 FQGNSA.

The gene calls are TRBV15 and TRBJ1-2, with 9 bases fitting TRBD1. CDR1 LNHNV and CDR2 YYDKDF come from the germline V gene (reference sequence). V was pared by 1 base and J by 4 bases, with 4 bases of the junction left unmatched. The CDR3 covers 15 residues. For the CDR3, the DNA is TGTGCCACCAGCAGAGGGACAGGGGTAGGCTATGGCTACACCTTC. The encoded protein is CATSRGTGVGYGYTF. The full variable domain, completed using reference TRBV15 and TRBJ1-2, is DAMVIQNPRYQVTQFGKPVTLSCSQTLNHNVMYWYQQKSSQAPKLLFHYYDKDFNNEADTPDNFQSRRPNTSFCFLDIRSPGLGDTAMYLCATSRGTGVGYGYTFGSGTRLTVV.

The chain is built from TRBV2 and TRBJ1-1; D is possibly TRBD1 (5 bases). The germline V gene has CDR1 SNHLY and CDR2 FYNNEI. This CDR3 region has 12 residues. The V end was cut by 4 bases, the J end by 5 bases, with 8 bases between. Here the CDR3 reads CASSGEGTEAFF. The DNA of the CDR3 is TGTGCCAGCAGTGGTGAGGGGACTGAAGCTTTCTTT.

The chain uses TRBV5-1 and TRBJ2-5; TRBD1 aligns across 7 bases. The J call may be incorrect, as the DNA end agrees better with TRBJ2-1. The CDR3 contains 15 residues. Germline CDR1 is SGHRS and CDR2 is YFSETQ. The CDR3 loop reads CASSFPGQNYNEQFF. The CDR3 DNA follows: TGCGCCAGCAGCTTCCCGGGACAGAACTACAATGAGCAGTTCTTC.

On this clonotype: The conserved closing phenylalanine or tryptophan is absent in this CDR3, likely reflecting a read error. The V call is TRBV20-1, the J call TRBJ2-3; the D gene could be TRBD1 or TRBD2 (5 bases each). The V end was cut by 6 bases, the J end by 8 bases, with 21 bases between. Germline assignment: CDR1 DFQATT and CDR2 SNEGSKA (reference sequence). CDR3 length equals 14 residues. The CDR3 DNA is TGCAGTGCCGACCCCAGGACTTGTCAGGGTACGCAGTATCTT. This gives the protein CSADPRTCQGTQYL.

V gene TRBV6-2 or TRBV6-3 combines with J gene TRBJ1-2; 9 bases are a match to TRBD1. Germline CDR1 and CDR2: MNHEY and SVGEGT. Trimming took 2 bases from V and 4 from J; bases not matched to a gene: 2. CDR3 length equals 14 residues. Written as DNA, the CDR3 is TGTGCCAGCAGTTACGGACAGGGGATCTATGGCTACACCTTC. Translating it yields CASSYGQGIYGYTF.

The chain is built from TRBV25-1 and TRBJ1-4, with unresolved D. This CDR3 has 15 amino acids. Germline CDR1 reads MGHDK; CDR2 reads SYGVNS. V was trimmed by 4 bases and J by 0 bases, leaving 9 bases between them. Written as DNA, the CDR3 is TGTGCCAGCAGTGCCCCCGGTGCAACTAATGAAAAACTGTTTTTT. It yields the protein CASSAPGATNEKLFF. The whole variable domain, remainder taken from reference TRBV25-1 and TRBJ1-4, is EADIYQTPRYLVIGTGKKITLECSQTMGHDKMYWYQQDPGMELHLIHYSYGVNSTEKGDLSSESTVSRIRTEHFPLTLESARPSHTSQYLCASSAPGATNEKLFFGSGTQLSVL.

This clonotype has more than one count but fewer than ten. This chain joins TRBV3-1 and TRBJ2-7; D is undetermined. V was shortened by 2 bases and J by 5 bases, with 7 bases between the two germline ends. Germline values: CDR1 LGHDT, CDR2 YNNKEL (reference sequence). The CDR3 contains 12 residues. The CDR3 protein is CASSQLTHEQYF. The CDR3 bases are TGTGCCAGCAGCCAATTAACGCACGAGCAGTACTTC.